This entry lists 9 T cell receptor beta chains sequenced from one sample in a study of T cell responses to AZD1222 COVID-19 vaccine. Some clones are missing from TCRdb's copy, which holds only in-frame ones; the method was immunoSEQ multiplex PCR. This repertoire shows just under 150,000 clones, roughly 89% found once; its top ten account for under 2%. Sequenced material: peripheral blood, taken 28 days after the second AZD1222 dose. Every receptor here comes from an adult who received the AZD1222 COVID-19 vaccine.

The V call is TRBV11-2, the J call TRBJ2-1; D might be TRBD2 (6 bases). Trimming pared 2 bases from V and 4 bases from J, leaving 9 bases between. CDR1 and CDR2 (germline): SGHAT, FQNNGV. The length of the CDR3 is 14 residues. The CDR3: CASSLSGRYNEQFF. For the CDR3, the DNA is TGTGCCAGCAGCTTATCAGGGAGGTACAATGAGCAGTTCTTC.

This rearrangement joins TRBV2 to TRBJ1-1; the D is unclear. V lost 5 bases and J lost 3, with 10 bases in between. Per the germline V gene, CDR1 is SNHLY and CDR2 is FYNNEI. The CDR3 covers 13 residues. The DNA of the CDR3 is TGTGCCAGCAGTTCGATTACGGACACTGAAGCTTTCTTT. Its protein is CASSSITDTEAFF.

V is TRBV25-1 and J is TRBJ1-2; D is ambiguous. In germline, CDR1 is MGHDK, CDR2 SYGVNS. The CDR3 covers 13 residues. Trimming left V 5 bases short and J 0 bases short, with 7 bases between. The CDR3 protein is CASSPLSNYGYTF. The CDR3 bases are TGTGCCAGCAGTCCACTCTCTAACTATGGCTACACCTTC.

In nucleotides, the CDR3 is TGTGCCAGCAGTGGAATTTCACAGGGTTCCAATCAGCCCCAGCATTTT. This translates into CASSGISQGSNQPQHF. The chain couples TRBV6-1 to TRBJ1-5; TRBD1 might be the D (6 bases). The CDR3 has 16 amino acids. The ends were cut back, 4 bases at V and 3 bases at J, with 16 bases in the middle. In germline, CDR1 is MNHNS, CDR2 SASEGT.

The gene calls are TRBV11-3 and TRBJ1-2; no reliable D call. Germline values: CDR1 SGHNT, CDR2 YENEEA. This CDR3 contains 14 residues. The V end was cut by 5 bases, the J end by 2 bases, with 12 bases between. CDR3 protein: CASSPPRGNYGYTF. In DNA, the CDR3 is TGTGCCAGCAGCCCTCCGCGGGGAAACTATGGCTACACCTTC. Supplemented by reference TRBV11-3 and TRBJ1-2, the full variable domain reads EAGVVQSPRYKIIEKKQPVAFWCNPISGHNTLYWYLQNLGQGPELLIRYENEEAVDDSQLPKDRFSAERLKGVDSTLKIQPAELGDSAVYLCASSPPRGNYGYTFGSGTRLTVV.

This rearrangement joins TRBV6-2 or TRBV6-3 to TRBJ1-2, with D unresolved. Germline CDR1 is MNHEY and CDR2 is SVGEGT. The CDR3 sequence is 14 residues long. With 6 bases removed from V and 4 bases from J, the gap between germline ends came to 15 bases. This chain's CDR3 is CASSPWGVGYGYTF. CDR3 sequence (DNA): TGTGCCAGCAGCCCCTGGGGAGTGGGCTATGGCTACACCTTC.

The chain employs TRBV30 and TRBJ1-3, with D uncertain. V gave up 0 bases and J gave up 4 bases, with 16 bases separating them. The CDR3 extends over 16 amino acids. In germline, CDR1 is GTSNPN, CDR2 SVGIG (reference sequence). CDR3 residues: CAWSVGPGRQGNTIYF. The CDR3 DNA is TGTGCCTGGAGTGTAGGGCCGGGCCGGCAAGGAAACACCATATATTTT.

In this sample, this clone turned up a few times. DNA for the CDR3: TGTGCCAGCAGGAATATCTTTGGGTCTGTCGGGTCACCCCTCCACTTT. Its translation is CASRNIFGSVGSPLHF. V usage is TRBV28 and J usage is TRBJ1-6; D is undetermined. The germline V gene has CDR1 MDHEN and CDR2 SYDVKM. The CDR3 spans 16 residues. Trimming cost V 6 bases and J 10 bases, with 22 bases left between them.

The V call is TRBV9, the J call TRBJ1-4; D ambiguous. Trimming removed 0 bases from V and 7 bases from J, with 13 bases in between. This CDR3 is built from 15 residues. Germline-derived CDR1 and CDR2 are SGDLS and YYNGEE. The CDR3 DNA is TGTGCCAGCAGCGTAGGTGTCACCGGGAGTGAAAAACTGTTTTTT. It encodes CASSVGVTGSEKLFF.